This is a list of T cell receptor beta chains from one sample in a study of T cells in Graves' hyperthyroidism and ophthalmopathy. MiXCR, applied by TCRdb to the multiplex PCR reads, yields one record per CDR3 protein. The table records hundreds of thousands of distinct CDR3 sequences, approximately 15% of them present only once. The source material was blood. These receptors came from a woman younger than 30 with Graves' hyperthyroidism. Both conserved end residues are part of each CDR3. The D gene is left open where the match is weak. Clone size, where shown, is once, few, many, or a class for clones that have expanded.

abundance	d_gene	j_gene	v_gene	CDR3nt	CDR3aa
many	TRBD2	TRBJ2-1	TRBV3-1	TGTGCCAGCACCCAGGGACTAGCGGGACACAATGAGCAGTTCTTC	CASTQGLAGHNEQFF
many	TRBD1	TRBJ1-1	TRBV7-9	TGTGCCAGCAGCGGGGGCTGGGACAGGGGGCCTTTGAACACTGAAGCTTTCTTT	CASSGGWDRGPLNTEAFF
.	.	TRBJ1-1	TRBV7-2	TGTGCCAGCAGCGAGGACGGCTCTTTGGGCACTGAAGCTTTCTTT	CASSEDGSLGTEAFF
few	TRBD2	TRBJ2-2	TRBV11-3	TGTGCCAGCAGCTCGTTAGCGGGAGCAGCCCCCGGGGAGCTGTTTTTT	CASSSLAGAAPGELFF
many	.	TRBJ2-1	TRBV2	TGTGCCAGCACCCCCCGCACCTACATCTACAATGAGCAGTTCTTC	CASTPRTYIYNEQFF
many	TRBD2	TRBJ2-5	TRBV7-2	TGTGCCAGCAGCTTAGTGGGGGCGGGAGGAGAGACCCAGTACTTC	CASSLVGAGGETQYF
many	TRBD2	TRBJ2-3	TRBV2	TGTGCCAGCACCGGGACTAGCTTGCCAGATACGCAGTATTTT	CASTGTSLPDTQYF
few	TRBD1	TRBJ2-2	TRBV27	TGTGCCAGCAGCAAGACAGGGTTCGCCCGCTCCGCGAACACCGGGGAGCTGTTTTTT	CASSKTGFARSANTGELFF
.	.	TRBJ2-1	TRBV19	TGTGCCAGTAGTATGGGGGTGGTCTCCTACAATGAGCAGTTCTTC	CASSMGVVSYNEQFF
many	.	TRBJ2-7	TRBV20-1	TGCAGTGCAGCAGGGGAGAGCTTATACGAGCAGTACTTC	CSAAGESLYEQYF
.	.	TRBJ2-7	TRBV5-8	TGTGCCAGCTCACGGGGCAGCGCCTACGAGCAGTACTTC	CASSRGSAYEQYF
.	TRBD2	TRBJ2-1	TRBV4-1	TGCGCCAGCAGCCAGAACTGGGCTAGCGGGAGCTCCTACAATGAGCAGTTCTTC	CASSQNWASGSSYNEQFF
many	TRBD1	TRBJ1-1	TRBV3-1	TGTGCCAGCAGCCCGCGGGGACAGGGGATTGCAGCTTTCTTT	CASSPRGQGIAAFF
many	TRBD2	TRBJ2-1	TRBV4-2	TGTGCCAGCAGCCAAGACGAGGGACTAGCGGGGAACAATGAGCAGTTCTTC	CASSQDEGLAGNNEQFF
many	TRBD2	TRBJ2-7	TRBV12-3/TRBV12-4	TGTGCCAGCAGTTTACAGGGAGGGACCTCCTACGAGCAGTACTTC	CASSLQGGTSYEQYF
many	TRBD1	TRBJ1-5	TRBV20-1	TGCAGTGCTAGAGATCGTCGGGACAGGGGAAGCAATCAGCCCCAGCATTTT	CSARDRRDRGSNQPQHF
.	.	TRBJ1-5	TRBV7-2	TGTGCCAGCAGCTTACATTATAGCAATCAGCCCCAGCATTTT	CASSLHYSNQPQHF
few	.	TRBJ2-7	TRBV28	TGTGCCAGCAGTTCCCCTCCGGGAGTCGGGTACGAGCAGTACTTC	CASSSPPGVGYEQYF
many	.	TRBJ2-1	TRBV6-1	TGTGCCAGCAGACCCAGATACAGGGCGGGGAATGAGCAGTTCTTC	CASRPRYRAGNEQFF
many	.	TRBJ1-1	TRBV29-1	TGCAGCGTTGGTGGAGGGGTGGACACTGAAGCTTTCTTT	CSVGGGVDTEAFF
many	.	TRBJ1-1	TRBV27	TGTGCCAGCAGTTTCTGGGGCTTGAACACTGAAGCTTTCTTT	CASSFWGLNTEAFF
few	.	TRBJ1-2	TRBV3-1	TGTGCCAGCAGCCGGCTATCGGGATCTAACTATGGCTACACCTTC	CASSRLSGSNYGYTF
many	.	TRBJ1-5	TRBV9	TGTGCGTCTTCGCAGGGCTTCAATCAGCCCCAGCATTTT	CASSQGFNQPQHF
many	TRBD1	TRBJ2-7	TRBV6-1	TGTGCCAGCTTAGACAAAGGGACAGGGGACGAGCAGTACTTC	CASLDKGTGDEQYF
few	.	TRBJ2-2	TRBV27	TGTGCCAGCAGCCCTCACGCGAACACCGGGGAGCTGTTTTTT	CASSPHANTGELFF